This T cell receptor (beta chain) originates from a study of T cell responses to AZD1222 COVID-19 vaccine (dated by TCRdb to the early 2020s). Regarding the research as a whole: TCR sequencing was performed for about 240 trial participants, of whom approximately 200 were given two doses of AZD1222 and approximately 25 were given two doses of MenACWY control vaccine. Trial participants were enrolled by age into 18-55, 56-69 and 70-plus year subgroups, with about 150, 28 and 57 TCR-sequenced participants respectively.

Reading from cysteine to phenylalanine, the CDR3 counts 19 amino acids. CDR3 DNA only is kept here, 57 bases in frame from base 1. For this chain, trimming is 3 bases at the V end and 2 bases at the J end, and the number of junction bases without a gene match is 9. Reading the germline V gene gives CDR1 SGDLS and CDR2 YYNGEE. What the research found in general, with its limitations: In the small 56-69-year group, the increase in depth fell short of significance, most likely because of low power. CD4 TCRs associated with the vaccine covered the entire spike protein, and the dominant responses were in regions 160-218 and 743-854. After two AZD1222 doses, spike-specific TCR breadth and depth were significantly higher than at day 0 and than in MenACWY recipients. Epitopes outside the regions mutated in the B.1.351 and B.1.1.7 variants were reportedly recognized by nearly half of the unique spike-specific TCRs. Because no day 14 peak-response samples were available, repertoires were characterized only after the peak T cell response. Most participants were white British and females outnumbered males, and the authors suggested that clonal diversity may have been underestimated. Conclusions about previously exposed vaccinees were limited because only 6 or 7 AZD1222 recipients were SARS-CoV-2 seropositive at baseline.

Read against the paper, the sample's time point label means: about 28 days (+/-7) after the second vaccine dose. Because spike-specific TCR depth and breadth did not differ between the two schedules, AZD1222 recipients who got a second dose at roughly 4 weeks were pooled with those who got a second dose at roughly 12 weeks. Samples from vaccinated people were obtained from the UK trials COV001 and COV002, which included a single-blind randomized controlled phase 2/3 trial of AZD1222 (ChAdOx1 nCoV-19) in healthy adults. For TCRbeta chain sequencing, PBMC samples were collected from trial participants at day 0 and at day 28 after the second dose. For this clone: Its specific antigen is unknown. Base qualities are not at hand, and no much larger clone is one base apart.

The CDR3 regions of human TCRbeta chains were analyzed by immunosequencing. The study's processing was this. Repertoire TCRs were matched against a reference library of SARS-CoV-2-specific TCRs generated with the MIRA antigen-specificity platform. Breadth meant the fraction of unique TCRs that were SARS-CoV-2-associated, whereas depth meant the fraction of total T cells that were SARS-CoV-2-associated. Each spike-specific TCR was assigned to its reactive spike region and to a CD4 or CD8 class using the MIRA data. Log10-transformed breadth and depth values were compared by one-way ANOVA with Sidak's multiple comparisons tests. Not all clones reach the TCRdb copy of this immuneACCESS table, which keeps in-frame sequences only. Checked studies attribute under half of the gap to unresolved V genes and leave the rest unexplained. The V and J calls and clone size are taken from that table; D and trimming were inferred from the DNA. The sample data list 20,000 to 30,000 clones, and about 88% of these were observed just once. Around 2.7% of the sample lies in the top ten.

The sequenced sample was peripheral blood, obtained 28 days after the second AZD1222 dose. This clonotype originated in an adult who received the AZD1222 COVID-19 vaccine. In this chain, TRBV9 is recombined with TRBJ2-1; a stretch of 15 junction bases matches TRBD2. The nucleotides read TGTGCCAGCAGCGCCGTCCCGGGACTAGCGGGGGGAACCTACAATGAGCAGTTCTTC. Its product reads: CASSAVPGLAGGTYNEQFF.